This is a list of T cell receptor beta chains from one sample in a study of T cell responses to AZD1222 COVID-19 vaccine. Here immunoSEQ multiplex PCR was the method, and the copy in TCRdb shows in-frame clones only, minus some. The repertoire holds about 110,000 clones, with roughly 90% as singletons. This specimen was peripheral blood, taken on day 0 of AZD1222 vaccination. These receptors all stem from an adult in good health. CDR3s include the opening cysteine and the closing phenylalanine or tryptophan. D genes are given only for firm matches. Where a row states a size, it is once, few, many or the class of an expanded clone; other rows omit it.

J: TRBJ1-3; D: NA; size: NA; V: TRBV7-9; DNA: TGTGCCAGCAGCACGACGCTGAGCTCTGGAAACACCATATATTTT; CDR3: CASSTTLSSGNTIYF
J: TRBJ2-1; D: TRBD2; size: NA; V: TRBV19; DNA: TGTGCCAGTAGTGCCCGGACTAGCAGGGAGCAGTTCTTC; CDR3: CASSARTSREQFF
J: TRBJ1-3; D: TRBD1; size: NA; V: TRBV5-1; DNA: TGCGCCAGCAGAAGCGAGACAGGGGTGTCTGGAAACACCATATATTTT; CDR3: CASRSETGVSGNTIYF
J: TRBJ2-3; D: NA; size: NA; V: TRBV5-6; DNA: TGTGCCAGCAGCTTATCCAGGTTTGACACAGATACGCAGTATTTT; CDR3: CASSLSRFDTDTQYF
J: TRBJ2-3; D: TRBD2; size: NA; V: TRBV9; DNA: TGTGCCAGCAGCGTAGGGGTCGCGGGGGGCGGCACAGATACGCAGTATTTT; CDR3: CASSVGVAGGGTDTQYF
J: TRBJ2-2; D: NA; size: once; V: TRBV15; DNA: TGTGCCACCAGCAGTGGGACCGGGGGGAACACCGGGGAGCTGTTTTTT; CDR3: CATSSGTGGNTGELFF
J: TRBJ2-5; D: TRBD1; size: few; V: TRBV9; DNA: TGTGCCAGCAGCCTCGGGACAGTCCAAGAGACCCAGTACTTC; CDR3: CASSLGTVQETQYF
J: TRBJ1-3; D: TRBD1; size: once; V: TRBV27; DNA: TGTGCCAGCAGGAATCAGGGGGCAGACACCATATATTTT; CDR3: CASRNQGADTIYF
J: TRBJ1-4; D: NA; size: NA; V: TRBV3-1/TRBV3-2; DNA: TGTGCCAGCAGCCAAGGGGCAGGTGCCAGGGGAGCGGAAAAACTGTTTTTT; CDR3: CASSQGAGARGAEKLFF
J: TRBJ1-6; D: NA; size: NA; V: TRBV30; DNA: TGTGCCTGGAGTGGGGGGACCGTGAGCTCCTATAATTCACCCCTCCACTTT; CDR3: CAWSGGTVSSYNSPLHF
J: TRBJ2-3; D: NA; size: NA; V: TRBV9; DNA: TGTGCCAGCAGCGCCCTAGTACGCACAGATACGCAGTATTTT; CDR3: CASSALVRTDTQYF
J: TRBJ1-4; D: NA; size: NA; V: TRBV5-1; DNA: TGCGCCAGCAGCTTCACATCAACTAATGAAAAACTGTTTTTT; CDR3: CASSFTSTNEKLFF
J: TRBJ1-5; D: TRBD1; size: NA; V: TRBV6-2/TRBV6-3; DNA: TGTGCCAGCAGTCGGGGACAGGCCGCTAGCAATCAGCCCCAGCATTTT; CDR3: CASSRGQAASNQPQHF
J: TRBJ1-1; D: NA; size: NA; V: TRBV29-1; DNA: TGCAGCGTTGTTTCCACGAACACTGAAGCTTTCTTT; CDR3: CSVVSTNTEAFF
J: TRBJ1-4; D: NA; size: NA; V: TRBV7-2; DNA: TGTGCCAGCAGCTTAAGGGGAGGGGATGAAAAACTGTTTTTT; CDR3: CASSLRGGDEKLFF
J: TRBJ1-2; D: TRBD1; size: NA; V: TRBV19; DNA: TGTGCCAGTAGTCTGGAGGGACAGGGCGTGTCTGGCTACACCTTC; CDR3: CASSLEGQGVSGYTF
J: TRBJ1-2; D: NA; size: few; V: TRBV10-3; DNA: TGTGCCATCAGTGGCGGGGACGTTATTTCGGGCTACACCTTC; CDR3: CAISGGDVISGYTF
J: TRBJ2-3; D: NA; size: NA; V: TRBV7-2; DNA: TGTGCCAGCAGCTTAGCGGGGGGCGTAGATACGCAGTATTTT; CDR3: CASSLAGGVDTQYF
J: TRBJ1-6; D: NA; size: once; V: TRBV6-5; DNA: TGTGCCAGCATCGAGACGGCCGTCGGGTCACCCCTCCACTTT; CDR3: CASIETAVGSPLHF
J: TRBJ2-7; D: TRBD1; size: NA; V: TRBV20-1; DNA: TGCAGTGCTAGTTCACAGGGGACGAAGAATTACTACGAGCAGTACTTC; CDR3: CSASSQGTKNYYEQYF
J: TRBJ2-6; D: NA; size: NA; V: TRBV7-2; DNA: TGTGCCAGCAGCTTAGGTCTCTCTGGGGCCAACGTCCTGACTTTC; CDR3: CASSLGLSGANVLTF
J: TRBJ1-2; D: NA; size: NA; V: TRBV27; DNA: TGTGCCAGCAGTCATCCAGGGGCTGCTAACTATGGCTACACCTTC; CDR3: CASSHPGAANYGYTF
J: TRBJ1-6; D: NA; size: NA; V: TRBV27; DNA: TGTGCCAGCAGACTTCGGGACACCTATTCACCCCTCCACTTT; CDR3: CASRLRDTYSPLHF
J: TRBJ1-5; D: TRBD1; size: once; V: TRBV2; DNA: TGTGCCAGCAGTGGGACAGGGGGCGCCGATCAGCCCCAGCATTTT; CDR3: CASSGTGGADQPQHF
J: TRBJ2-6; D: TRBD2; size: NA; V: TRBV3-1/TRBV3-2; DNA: TGTGCCAGCAGCCCCGCCTTAGCGGGGGCATCCTCTGGGGCCAACGTCCTGACTTTC; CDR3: CASSPALAGASSGANVLTF
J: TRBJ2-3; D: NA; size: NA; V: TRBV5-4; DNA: TGTGCCAGCACCCAAAGGGGGGAGGATACGCAGTATTTT; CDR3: CASTQRGEDTQYF
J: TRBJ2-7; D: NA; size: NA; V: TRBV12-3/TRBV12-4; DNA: TGTGCCAGCAGTTTGATTTACGAGCAGTACTTC; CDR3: CASSLIYEQYF
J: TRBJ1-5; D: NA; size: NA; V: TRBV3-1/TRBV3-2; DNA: TGTGCCAGCAGCCCCGGTACGAATCAGCCCCAGCATTTT; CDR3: CASSPGTNQPQHF
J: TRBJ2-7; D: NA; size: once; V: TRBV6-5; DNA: TGTGCCAGCAGATCGGGACACAAGGACGAGCAGTACTTC; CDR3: CASRSGHKDEQYF
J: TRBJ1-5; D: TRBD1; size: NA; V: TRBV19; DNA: TGTGCCACCTCCCTCTCGTGGGACAGGGTCTGGCAGCCCCAGCATTTT; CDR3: CATSLSWDRVWQPQHF
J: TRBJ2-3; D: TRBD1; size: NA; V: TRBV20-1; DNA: TGCAGTGCTAGTGATCGGGACAGGGAACCCACAGATACGCAGTATTTT; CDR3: CSASDRDREPTDTQYF
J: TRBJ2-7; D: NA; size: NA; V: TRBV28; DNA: TGTGCCAGCAGTTTATCCCCCCTCTACGAGCAGTACTTC; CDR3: CASSLSPLYEQYF
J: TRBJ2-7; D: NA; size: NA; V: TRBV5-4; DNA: TGTGCCAGCAGCTTGGACCACGAGCAGTACTTC; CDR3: CASSLDHEQYF
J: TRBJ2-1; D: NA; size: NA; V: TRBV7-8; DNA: TGTGCCAGCAGCTCTCGAGGGGGCAGTAGCGGGGTCCTCTCCTACAATGAGCAGTTCTTC; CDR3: CASSSRGGSSGVLSYNEQFF
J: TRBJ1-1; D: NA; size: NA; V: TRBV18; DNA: TGTGCCAGCTCACCCACGAACCTGAACACTGAAGCTTTCTTT; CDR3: CASSPTNLNTEAFF
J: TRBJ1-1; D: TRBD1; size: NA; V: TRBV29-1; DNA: TGCAGCGTAAACAGGGGGCCGAGCACTGAAGCTTTCTTT; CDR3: CSVNRGPSTEAFF
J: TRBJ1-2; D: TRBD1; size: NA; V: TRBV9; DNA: TGTGCCAGTAGGGACAGGGTCGATGGCTACACCTTC; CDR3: CASRDRVDGYTF
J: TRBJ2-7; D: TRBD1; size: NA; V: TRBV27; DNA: TGTGCCAGCAGTTTTGACAGGGAAGGCTACGAGCAGTACTTC; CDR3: CASSFDREGYEQYF
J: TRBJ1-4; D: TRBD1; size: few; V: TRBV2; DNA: TGTGCCAGCAGGGAATCCCGGGACAGGGATGAAAAACTGTTTTTT; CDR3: CASRESRDRDEKLFF
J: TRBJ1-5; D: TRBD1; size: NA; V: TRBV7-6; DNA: TGTGCCAGCAGCCTACTTATCGACAGGGGGAGCAATCAGCCCCAGCATTTT; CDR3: CASSLLIDRGSNQPQHF
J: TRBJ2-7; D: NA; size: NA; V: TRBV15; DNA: TGTGCCACCAGCAGTATGGCAGCCTCCTACGAGCAGTACTTC; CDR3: CATSSMAASYEQYF
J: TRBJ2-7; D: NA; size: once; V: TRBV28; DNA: TGTGCCAGCAGTTCCCCGGGACTGGTTCCCTACGAGCAGTACTTC; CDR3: CASSSPGLVPYEQYF
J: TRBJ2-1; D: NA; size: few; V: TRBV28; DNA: TGTGCCAGCAGTATCGGACTCCCCCGGGTGAGTGAGCAGTTCTTC; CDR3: CASSIGLPRVSEQFF
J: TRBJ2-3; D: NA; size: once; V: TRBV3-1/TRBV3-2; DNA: TGTGCCAGCAGCCTTACAGATACGCAGTATTTT; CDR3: CASSLTDTQYF
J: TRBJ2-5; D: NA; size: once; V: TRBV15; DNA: TGTGCCACCAGCAGGTTTCAGGGCTTGGAGACCCAGTACTTC; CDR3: CATSRFQGLETQYF
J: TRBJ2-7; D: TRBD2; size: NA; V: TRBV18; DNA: TGTGCCAGCTCACCACCCCTAGCGGGGGCCTACGAGCAGTACTTC; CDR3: CASSPPLAGAYEQYF
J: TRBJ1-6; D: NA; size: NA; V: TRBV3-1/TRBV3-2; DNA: TGTGCCAGCAGCCAAGCAGGGGCCAGGACACCCCTCCACTTT; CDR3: CASSQAGARTPLHF
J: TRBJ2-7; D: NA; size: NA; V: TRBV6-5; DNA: TGTGCCAGCAGTACGACAGCATACGAGCAGTACTTC; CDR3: CASSTTAYEQYF
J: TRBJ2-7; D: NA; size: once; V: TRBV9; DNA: TGTGCCAGCAGCGTGGGAGCAGGGGCTTTTACCTACGAGCAGTACTTC; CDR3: CASSVGAGAFTYEQYF
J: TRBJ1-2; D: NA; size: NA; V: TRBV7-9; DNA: TGTGCCAGCAGCTTAAAGGGCAGGGCAGAAGGCTACACCTTC; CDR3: CASSLKGRAEGYTF
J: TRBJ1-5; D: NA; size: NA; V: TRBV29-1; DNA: TGCAGCGCCACACTAACAGGGACTCAGCCCCAGCATTTT; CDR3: CSATLTGTQPQHF
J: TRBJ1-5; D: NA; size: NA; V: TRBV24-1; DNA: TGTGCCACCAGTGAGGCCAGGGGAGGTCAGCCCCAGCATTTT; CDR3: CATSEARGGQPQHF
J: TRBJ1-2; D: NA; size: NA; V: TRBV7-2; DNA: TGTGCCAGCAGCTCGTTCTCACTCACCAGTGGCTACACCTTC; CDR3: CASSSFSLTSGYTF
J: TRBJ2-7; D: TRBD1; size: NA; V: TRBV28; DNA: TGTGCCACCACAGGGGGATCTACGTACGAGCAGTACTTC; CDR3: CATTGGSTYEQYF
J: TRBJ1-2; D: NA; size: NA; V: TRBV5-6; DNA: TGTGCCAGCAGCGAACCGGACAGCTCAGCTAACTATGGCTACACCTTC; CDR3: CASSEPDSSANYGYTF
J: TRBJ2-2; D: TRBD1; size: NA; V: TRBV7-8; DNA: TGTGCCAGCAGAATGGACAGGGGGAACACCGGGGAGCTGTTTTTT; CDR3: CASRMDRGNTGELFF
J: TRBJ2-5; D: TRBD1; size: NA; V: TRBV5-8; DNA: TGTGCCAGCAGCTCCGGATCGGGACAGGGGGCGCGGCGGGGTAGGGAGACCCAGTACTTC; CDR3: CASSSGSGQGARRGRETQYF